Following are 9 T cell receptor beta chains from one sample sequenced in a study of blood T cell repertoires in COVID-19. The assay was immunoSEQ multiplex PCR, and TCRdb's table has in-frame clones only and misses some. The sample carries about 170,000 clones, approximately 79% recorded once. Sequencing used PBMCs or T cells enriched from blood (not recorded which). Every receptor here comes from a woman in her 70s in a cohort exposed to, infected with or recovered from COVID-19 (not recorded which).

This clone was counted only a few times. The V and J genes are TRBV5-1 and TRBJ1-4; TRBD1 matches 8 bases. Germline V gene sequence: CDR1 SGHRS, CDR2 YFSETQ. The CDR3 totals 16 residues. Trimming removed 4 bases from V and 6 bases from J; junction bases left unmatched: 11. The CDR3: CASSPTLDRADEKLFF. The DNA for the CDR3 is TGCGCCAGCAGCCCGACCCTGGACAGGGCGGATGAAAAACTGTTTTTT.

This chain joins TRBV5-4 and TRBJ1-5; TRBD1 aligns across 10 bases. With V trimmed by 1 base and J by 4 bases, 2 bases remained unmatched. The CDR3 totals 15 residues. Germline V gives CDR1 SGHNT, CDR2 YYREEE (reference sequence). The chain's CDR3 is CASSLWGQGNQPQHF. The CDR3 bases are TGTGCCAGCAGCTTGTGGGGACAGGGGAATCAGCCCCAGCATTTT.

V and J are TRBV19 and TRBJ1-1, with a weak D call TRBD1 (6 bases). This CDR3 has 13 residues. Trimming left V 5 bases short and J 1 base short, with 8 bases between. In germline, CDR1 is LNHDA, CDR2 SQIVND (reference sequence). CDR3 in amino acids: CASSLQGNTEAFF. The CDR3 DNA sequence: TGTGCCAGTAGTCTACAGGGGAACACTGAAGCTTTCTTT.

A remark on this clone: Additional DNA sequences in this sample encode the identical CDR3. The chain carries TRBV28 and TRBJ1-1; D is unclear. This CDR3 has 12 residues. The V end lost 4 bases, the J end lost 1 base, and 4 bases lay between the germline ends. Germline lookup yields CDR1 MDHEN and CDR2 SYDVKM. Here the CDR3 DNA reads TGTGCCAGCAGTTCGGGGAACACTGAAGCTTTCTTT. As protein: CASSSGNTEAFF.

This clone occurred once. The chain uses TRBV6-5 and TRBJ1-2; 10 bases are a match to TRBD1. The V gene's germline CDR1 is MNHEY and CDR2 SVGAGI. Trimming removed 0 bases from V and 13 bases from J; junction bases left unmatched: 5. The CDR3 is 13 amino acids. The chain's CDR3 is CASSYSKGQGPTF. Written as DNA, the CDR3 is TGTGCCAGCAGTTACTCGAAGGGACAGGGGCCCACCTTC.

The CDR3 loop is CASSQSGGAETQYF. The DNA for the CDR3 is TGTGCCAGCAGCCAATCAGGGGGCGCGGAGACCCAGTACTTC. This chain uses TRBV3-1 (or the pseudogene TRBV3-2) with TRBJ2-5, with TRBD1 matching 8 bases. The CDR3 contains 14 residues. With 2 bases clipped from V and 5 bases from J, the junction kept 4 bases outside the gene matches. Per germline, CDR1 LGHDT and CDR2 YNNKEL (reference sequence).

This sequence joins TRBV15 and TRBJ1-4, with D perhaps TRBD1 (5 bases). The germline V gene has CDR1 LNHNV and CDR2 YYDKDF (reference sequence). This CDR3 region has 15 residues. Trimming stripped 0 bases from V and 4 bases from J, with 9 bases between. In DNA, the CDR3 is TGTGCCACCAGCAGAGAGCAGGGAGGTAATGAAAAACTGTTTTTT. Its translation is CATSREQGGNEKLFF.

The chain carries TRBV18 and TRBJ1-5, with D uncertain. The V end was cut by 2 bases, the J end by 4 bases, with 9 bases between. The CDR3 extends over 14 amino acids. Germline-derived CDR1 and CDR2 are KGHSH and LQKENI. CDR3 protein: CASSPSEENQPQHF. CDR3 in DNA: TGTGCCAGCTCACCATCGGAGGAAAATCAGCCCCAGCATTTT.

The CDR3 loop reads CASSPDRAQPQHF. DNA of the CDR3: TGTGCCAGCAGTCCCGACAGGGCACAGCCCCAGCATTTT. The chain is built from TRBV12-3 or TRBV12-4 and TRBJ1-5, with 7 bases that match TRBD1. Trimming took 5 bases from V and 7 from J; bases not matched to a gene: 5. The CDR3 is 13 residues long.